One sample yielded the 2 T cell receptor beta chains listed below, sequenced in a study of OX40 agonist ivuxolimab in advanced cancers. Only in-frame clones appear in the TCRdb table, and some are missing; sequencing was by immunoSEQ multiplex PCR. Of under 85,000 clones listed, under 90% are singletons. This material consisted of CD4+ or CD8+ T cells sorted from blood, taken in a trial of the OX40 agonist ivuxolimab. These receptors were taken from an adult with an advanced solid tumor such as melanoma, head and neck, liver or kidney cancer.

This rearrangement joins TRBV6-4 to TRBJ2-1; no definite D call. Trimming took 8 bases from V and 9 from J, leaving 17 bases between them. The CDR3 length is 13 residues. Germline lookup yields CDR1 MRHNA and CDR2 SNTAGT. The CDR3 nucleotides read TGTGCCAGCGGCTCACAGTCCCTGGGTGAGCAGTTCTTC. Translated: CASGSQSLGEQFF.

The CDR3 DNA sequence: TGTGCCAGCAGCCTTGGACAGGGGAATCAGCCCCAGCATTTT. This codes for CASSLGQGNQPQHF. The J gene is TRBJ1-5, the V gene TRBV6-5; TRBD1 agrees at 9 bases. The germline CDR1 and CDR2 sequences are MNHEY and SVGAGI. The CDR3 spans 14 residues. Trimming removed 6 bases from V and 4 bases from J; junction bases left unmatched: 4.